Shown below are 27 T cell receptor beta chains from a single sample sequenced in a study of siplizumab effects on memory and regulatory T cells. Method: immunoSEQ multiplex PCR; TCRdb's copy keeps in-frame clones and lacks some. The sample has 100,000 or so clones, approximately 94% seen once; the top ten hold approximately 0.3%. Sequenced material: CD4+ T cells sorted from blood. These receptors were obtained from a human donor in good health.

With regard to this clone: Its ends do not fully match the called genes, so a read error is possible. The J gene is TRBJ2-1, the V gene TRBV7-9; D is unclear. CDR3 length: 15 residues. Looked up from germline, CDR1 is SEHNR and CDR2 is FQNEAQ (reference sequence). CDR3 sequence: CASSPNLWIANGQFF. The CDR3 DNA sequence: TGTGCCAGCAGCCCCAACTTGTGGATCGCCAATGGGCAGTTCTTC.

The V call is TRBV4-2, the J call TRBJ2-3; 10 positions match TRBD2. The CDR3 loop spans 17 amino acids. V lost 0 bases, J lost 5 bases, and 8 bases stayed unmatched. Looked up from germline, CDR1 is LGHNA and CDR2 is YNFKEQ. CDR3 sequence (DNA): TGTGCCAGCAGCCAAGAACGTCTAGCGGGAGTACTAGATACGCAGTATTTT. It yields the protein CASSQERLAGVLDTQYF.

The chain links TRBV18 to TRBJ1-5, with D unclear. V was pared by 2 bases and J by 0 bases, with 2 bases between. This CDR3 region has 13 residues. Per the germline V gene, CDR1 is KGHSH and CDR2 is LQKENI. Written as DNA, the CDR3 is TGTGCCAGCTCACCAGATAGCAATCAGCCCCAGCATTTT. Residues: CASSPDSNQPQHF.

The chain employs TRBV6-5 and TRBJ2-7, with D maybe TRBD1 (5 bases). The germline V and J ends were trimmed by 0 bases and 2 bases, with 11 bases remaining between them. Germline V gene sequence: CDR1 MNHEY, CDR2 SVGAGI. This CDR3 is 15 amino acids long. The CDR3 coding sequence is TGTGCCAGCAGTTACTCGAATGTCAGGGCCTACGAGCAGTACTTC. Translating gives CASSYSNVRAYEQYF.

This rearrangement joins TRBV27 to TRBJ2-1; 12 bases are shared with TRBD1. The CDR3 has 17 residues. The trim removed 3 bases at V and 6 bases at J, leaving 9 bases unmatched. The germline CDR1 and CDR2 sequences are MNHEY and SMNVEV (reference sequence). The CDR3, as DNA: TGTGCCAGCAGTTTCTCCTGGGGACAGGGGGCGGGCAATGAGCAGTTCTTC. This translates into CASSFSWGQGAGNEQFF.

The chain couples TRBV21-1 to TRBJ2-7; the table gives TRBD1 as D, unverified against the DNA. TRBV21-1 is deemed a pseudogene. This CDR3 has 17 amino acids. As DNA, the CDR3 is TGTGCCAGCAAACCAAAAAGTAGGGGACAGGGGCTAAACGAGCAGTACTTC. Translated: CASKPKSRGQGLNEQYF.

The genes are TRBV18 and TRBJ2-1; D possibly corresponds to TRBD1 (6 bases). This CDR3 has 16 amino acids. V lost 1 base and J 2 bases, leaving 12 bases between the germline ends. Germline assignment: CDR1 KGHSH and CDR2 LQKENI. Here the CDR3 DNA reads TGTGCCAGCTCACCACGTTCGGGGACACCCTACAATGAGCAGTTCTTC. Amino acids: CASSPRSGTPYNEQFF.

The chain couples TRBV6-5 to TRBJ1-2, with 12 bases lining up with TRBD1. V shed 6 bases and J 4 bases; nucleotides not matched to a gene: 6. Germline V CDR1 and CDR2: MNHEY, SVGAGI. This CDR3 is 15 amino acids long. CDR3 amino acids: CASRPGTGGGYGYTF. CDR3 in DNA: TGTGCCAGCAGACCCGGGACAGGGGGCGGCTATGGCTACACCTTC.

The chain combines TRBV6-1 with TRBJ1-5; 9 bases fit TRBD1. Germline V gives CDR1 MNHNS, CDR2 SASEGT. The CDR3 has 16 amino acids. V shed 1 base and J 2 bases; nucleotides not matched to a gene: 3. DNA of the CDR3: TGTGCCAGCAGTGAAGACGGACAGGGGCGCAATCAGCCCCAGCATTTT. Its protein is CASSEDGQGRNQPQHF.

This sequence joins TRBV4-1 and TRBJ2-5; D may be TRBD1 (7 bases). Per germline, CDR1 MGHRA and CDR2 YSYEKL. V was cut by 4 bases and J by 3 bases, with 27 bases left in between. This CDR3 has 19 residues. The CDR3 spells CASSLRDSGSWVTKETQYF. CDR3 bases: TGCGCCAGCAGCCTGCGGGACAGTGGATCGTGGGTAACCAAAGAGACCCAGTACTTC.

The rearrangement links TRBV9 to TRBJ1-4; possibly TRBD1 for D (5 bases). This CDR3 comprises 13 residues. Germline-derived CDR1 and CDR2 are SGDLS and YYNGEE. Between the trimmed V and J ends, which lost 4 bases and 5 bases, there was a span of 9 bases. For the CDR3, the DNA is TGTGCCAGCAGCCAGGGTGGAAATGAAAAACTGTTTTTT. Translated, it gives CASSQGGNEKLFF. Complete variable domain (other parts from reference TRBV9 and TRBJ1-4): DSGVTQTPKHLITATGQRVTLRCSPRSGDLSVYWYQQSLDQGLQFLIQYYNGEERAKGNILERFSAQQFPDLHSELNLSSLELGDSALYFCASSQGGNEKLFFGSGTQLSVL.

The V call is TRBV11-3, the J call TRBJ1-6; TRBD1 might be the D (5 bases). This CDR3 spans 15 amino acids. Deletions cut 7 bases from V and 6 bases from J, with 16 bases between. CDR1 SGHNT and CDR2 YENEEA come from the germline V gene. Here the CDR3 reads CASTSRGRGNSPLHF. CDR3 sequence (DNA): TGTGCCAGCACCTCTCGCGGGAGGGGTAATTCACCCCTCCACTTT. The full variable domain, rest sourced from reference TRBV11-3 and TRBJ1-6, is EAGVVQSPRYKIIEKKQPVAFWCNPISGHNTLYWYLQNLGQGPELLIRYENEEAVDDSQLPKDRFSAERLKGVDSTLKIQPAELGDSAVYLCASTSRGRGNSPLHFGNGTRLTVT.

This sequence joins TRBV6-1 and TRBJ2-5; D unresolved. CDR3 length: 13 amino acids. Germline V lookup: CDR1 MNHNS, CDR2 SASEGT. Trimming pared 1 base from V and 5 bases from J, leaving 8 bases between. The chain's CDR3 is CASSEGPRETQYF. CDR3 in DNA: TGTGCCAGCAGTGAAGGGCCGCGGGAGACCCAGTACTTC.

This clone was observed a single time. The chain joins TRBV11-3 to TRBJ1-1; TRBD1 agrees at 7 bases. CDR3 length: 16 residues. Germline V gene lookup returns CDR1 SGHNT and CDR2 YENEEA. V lost 5 bases, J lost 5 bases, and 14 bases stayed unmatched. CDR3 protein: CASSQPYRGEATEAFF. The CDR3 bases are TGTGCCAGCAGCCAACCCTACAGGGGCGAGGCTACTGAAGCTTTCTTT. Based on the CDR3 plus reference TRBV11-3 and TRBJ1-1, the full variable domain is EAGVVQSPRYKIIEKKQPVAFWCNPISGHNTLYWYLQNLGQGPELLIRYENEEAVDDSQLPKDRFSAERLKGVDSTLKIQPAELGDSAVYLCASSQPYRGEATEAFFGQGTRLTVV.

V usage is TRBV15 and J usage is TRBJ2-1; D unresolved. Germline CDR1 and CDR2: LNHNV and YYDKDF (reference sequence). Trimming took 4 bases from V and 9 from J, leaving 7 bases between them. This CDR3 region has 11 residues. Here the CDR3 DNA reads TGTGCCACCAGCACTTACGTTGAGCAGTTCTTC. Translation: CATSTYVEQFF.

V is TRBV2 and J is TRBJ2-1, with D possibly being TRBD1 (5 bases). The germline V gene has CDR1 SNHLY and CDR2 FYNNEI. V lost 9 bases and J lost 9, with 6 bases in between. The CDR3 is 9 residues long. Here the CDR3 DNA reads TGTGCCAGGCAGGGTGAGCAGTTCTTC. Translated: CARQGEQFF.

For the CDR3, the DNA is TGCGCCAGCAGCCAAGCGTCAACCGGGACAGGGGGGGAAAAACTGTTTTTT. Translating it yields CASSQASTGTGGEKLFF. V is TRBV4-1 and J is TRBJ1-4, with 11 bases matching TRBD1. The trim removed 1 base at V and 8 bases at J, leaving 9 bases unmatched. The CDR3 consists of 17 residues. Germline CDR1 reads MGHRA; CDR2 reads YSYEKL.

The V and J genes are TRBV9 and TRBJ1-1; D call uncertain. Trimming cost V 0 bases and J 3 bases, with 6 bases left between them. This CDR3 comprises 13 residues. Germline-derived CDR1 and CDR2 are SGDLS and YYNGEE. The chain's CDR3 is CASSVEEYTEAFF. In DNA, the CDR3 is TGTGCCAGCAGCGTAGAGGAATACACTGAAGCTTTCTTT. The full variable domain, in which reference TRBV9 and TRBJ1-1 provide the parts outside the CDR3, is DSGVTQTPKHLITATGQRVTLRCSPRSGDLSVYWYQQSLDQGLQFLIQYYNGEERAKGNILERFSAQQFPDLHSELNLSSLELGDSALYFCASSVEEYTEAFFGQGTRLTVV.

V and J are TRBV14 and TRBJ1-3; TRBD1 agrees at 7 bases. Germline loops: CDR1 SGHDN, CDR2 FVKESK. The CDR3 length is 15 residues. The junction had 3 bases not matched to a gene; V was cut back by 2 bases and J by 2 bases. The chain's CDR3 is CASSQSTGPGNTIYF. The CDR3 nucleotides are TGTGCCAGCAGCCAATCGACAGGGCCTGGAAACACCATATATTTT.

The rearrangement joins TRBV12-5 to TRBJ2-1; D gene unclear. This CDR3 has 14 amino acids. V was trimmed by 1 base and J by 7 bases, leaving 11 bases between them. Germline assignment: CDR1 LGHNT and CDR2 FRNRAP. CDR3 in amino acids: CASGLGVPGNEQFF. CDR3 sequence (DNA): TGTGCTAGTGGTTTGGGGGTGCCAGGTAATGAGCAGTTCTTC.

The rearrangement joins TRBV27 to TRBJ2-7, with TRBD1 identical over 8 bases. The ends lost 5 bases at V and 4 bases at J; junction bases unmatched: 7. Germline lookup yields CDR1 MNHEY and CDR2 SMNVEV (reference sequence). The CDR3 is made up of 14 amino acids. The chain's CDR3 is CASSLGQGPYEQYF. The CDR3 nucleotides read TGTGCCAGCAGTCTAGGACAGGGTCCGTACGAGCAGTACTTC.

The chain combines TRBV9 with TRBJ1-2, with D unresolved. V lost 0 bases and J lost 3, with 6 bases in between. The CDR3 runs 13 residues. Germline loops: CDR1 SGDLS, CDR2 YYNGEE. CDR3 DNA sequence: TGTGCCAGCAGCGTAGAAGGCTACTATGGCTACACCTTC. Protein product: CASSVEGYYGYTF.

The gene calls are TRBV30 and TRBJ2-3; D might be TRBD2 (5 bases). Germline V gene data show CDR1 as GTSNPN and CDR2 as SVGIG (reference sequence). This CDR3 comprises 11 residues. V gave up 2 bases and J gave up 5 bases, with 5 bases separating them. CDR3 region: CAWSRGDTQYF. DNA of the CDR3: TGTGCCTGGAGTCGGGGAGATACGCAGTATTTT.

This clone was seen a single time. V and J are TRBV5-1 and TRBJ2-7, with a tentative D call TRBD2 (6 bases). Germline V gene data show CDR1 as SGHRS and CDR2 as YFSETQ. This CDR3 has 16 amino acids. V was pared by 4 bases and J by 3 bases, with 20 bases between. Here the CDR3 DNA reads TGCGCCAGCAGCGCGGGATTGGGGGGTATGCTCTACGAGCAGTACTTC. Amino acid sequence: CASSAGLGGMLYEQYF.

The chain employs TRBV10-3 and TRBJ1-2, with 7 bases matching TRBD1. The CDR3 runs to 12 residues. V shed 6 bases and J 4 bases; nucleotides not matched to a gene: 2. Germline CDR1 reads ENHRY; CDR2 reads SYGVKD. CDR3 sequence reads: CAIRGQSYGYTF. The CDR3 region has the DNA TGTGCCATCAGGGGACAGAGCTATGGCTACACCTTC.

CDR3 in DNA: TGCGCCAGCAGCTTGGCCGGGACAGGGGGCTTTAATGAGCAGTTCTTC. Translating gives CASSLAGTGGFNEQFF. The chain is built from TRBV5-1 and TRBJ2-1; 12 positions agree with TRBD1. Germline V CDR1 and CDR2: SGHRS, YFSETQ. Trimming took 0 bases from V and 7 from J; bases not matched to a gene: 5. This CDR3 region has 16 residues. The whole variable domain, filled in from reference TRBV5-1 and TRBJ2-1, reads KAGVTQTPRYLIKTRGQQVTLSCSPISGHRSVSWYQQTPGQGLQFLFEYFSETQRNKGNFPGRFSGRQFSNSRSEMNVSTLELGDSALYLCASSLAGTGGFNEQFFGPGTRLTVL.

The J gene is TRBJ2-2, the V gene TRBV19; unclear D gene. V dropped 2 bases and J dropped 5 bases, with 12 bases sitting between them. The CDR3 loop spans 15 amino acids. CDR1 and CDR2 from the germline V gene are LNHDA and SQIVND (reference sequence). The CDR3 DNA follows: TGTGCCAGTAGTATATTGGGGTCACCAACCGGGGAGCTGTTTTTT. Protein: CASSILGSPTGELFF.